The 25 T cell receptor beta chains below all came from one sample that was sequenced in a study of cytomegalovirus exposure and HLA in healthy donors. PCR used 60 Vbeta primers and 13 Jbeta primers. Libraries were prepared by immunoSEQ multiplex PCR; TCRdb keeps only in-frame clonotypes and omits some of them. The sample lists roughly 100,000 clones, over 80% occurring once. The sequenced sample consisted of PBMCs. These receptors all stem from a man aged 35 to 55 in good health and CMV-seronegative.

This clone came up once. The chain joins TRBV7-9 to TRBJ1-1; D remains unclear. The CDR3 is 13 amino acids. V was shortened by 3 bases and J by 0 bases, with 5 bases between the two germline ends. Germline V gene lookup returns CDR1 SEHNR and CDR2 FQNEAQ (reference sequence). The CDR3 loop reads CASSFNVNTEAFF. The CDR3 DNA sequence: TGTGCCAGCAGCTTTAATGTGAACACTGAAGCTTTCTTT.

V is TRBV11-2 and J is TRBJ2-1; 13 bases align to TRBD2. The junction had 7 bases not matched to a gene; V was cut back by 5 bases and J by 9 bases. Germline loops: CDR1 SGHAT, CDR2 FQNNGV. The CDR3 is made up of 15 amino acids. In DNA, the CDR3 is TGTGCCAGCAGCCTACTAGCGGGGGGGCCCGGTGAGCAGTTCTTC. Its protein is CASSLLAGGPGEQFF.

This chain uses TRBV19 with TRBJ2-1; D gene unclear. This CDR3 region has 16 residues. V gave up 0 bases and J gave up 4 bases, with 13 bases separating them. CDR1 and CDR2 (germline): LNHDA, SQIVND (reference sequence). The CDR3 coding sequence is TGTGCCAGTAGTATAGATTCGGCCGGGTCGTACAATGAGCAGTTCTTC. This translates into CASSIDSAGSYNEQFF.

V gene TRBV5-1 combines with J gene TRBJ2-7; D perhaps matches TRBD1 (5 bases). Germline values: CDR1 SGHRS, CDR2 YFSETQ. Trimming cost V 9 bases and J 0 bases, with 13 bases left between them. This CDR3 is 13 amino acids long. The CDR3 spells CATRPDSSYEQYF. The CDR3 DNA follows: TGCGCCACCCGACCAGACAGCTCCTACGAGCAGTACTTC.

This clone is a singleton in its sample. The gene calls are TRBV5-6 and TRBJ2-7; D may be TRBD1 (5 bases). The V end lost 1 base, the J end lost 3 bases, and 8 bases lay between the germline ends. CDR3 length: 13 amino acids. In germline, CDR1 is SGHDT, CDR2 YYEEEE. CDR3 DNA sequence: TGTGCCAGCAGCTTGCCAGGGTTCTACGAGCAGTACTTC. This gives the protein CASSLPGFYEQYF.

A word on this clone: Other DNA variants within this sample encode the same CDR3. The chain joins TRBV4-1 to TRBJ2-2; D uncertain. The germline V gene has CDR1 MGHRA and CDR2 YSYEKL. This CDR3 has 15 residues. Trimming stripped 4 bases from V and 5 bases from J, with 14 bases between. This CDR3 is CASSPTTERTGELFF. The CDR3 bases are TGCGCCAGCAGCCCCACGACGGAGAGAACCGGGGAGCTGTTTTTT.

The V call is TRBV10-3, the J call TRBJ1-1; possible D gene TRBD1, 6 bases. Per the germline V gene, CDR1 is ENHRY and CDR2 is SYGVKD. V gave up 6 bases and J gave up 4 bases, with 12 bases separating them. This CDR3 is 13 amino acids long. CDR3 region: CAIRLKQGTEAFF. DNA of the CDR3: TGTGCCATCAGATTAAAACAGGGCACTGAAGCTTTCTTT.

The V call is TRBV4-3, the J call TRBJ1-2; D is unclear. The CDR3 is 13 residues long. Germline V gives CDR1 LGHNA, CDR2 YSLEER. V shed 0 bases and J shed 8 bases, with 10 bases lying between them. CDR3 coding DNA: TGCGCCAGCAGCCAAGACCCCCGGCGGGGCTACACCTTC. It codes for CASSQDPRRGYTF.

This chain connects TRBV7-9 to TRBJ1-5; TRBD1 might be the D (5 bases). The CDR3 covers 16 residues. Germline-derived CDR1 and CDR2 are SEHNR and FQNEAQ (reference sequence). The V and J ends lost 4 bases and 2 bases respectively, with 15 bases between them. For the CDR3, the DNA is TGTGCCAGCAGCTCGGGAGGGACGTACGGCAATCAGCCCCAGCATTTT. It specifies CASSSGGTYGNQPQHF.

This chain uses TRBV29-1 with TRBJ1-1; D remains ambiguous. Germline assignment: CDR1 SQVTM and CDR2 ANQGSEA. With 1 base removed from V and 1 base from J, the gap between germline ends came to 7 bases. CDR3 length equals 13 residues. CDR3 nucleotide sequence: TGCAGCGTTGAAGTCGGAGGGAACACTGAAGCTTTCTTT. Protein: CSVEVGGNTEAFF.

Only a few counts were recorded for this clone. CDR3 bases: TGTGCTAGTGGTTTGGGGGAAGCGGGGGGACGAGAGACCCAGTACTTC. Its translation is CASGLGEAGGRETQYF. The V gene is TRBV12-5, the J gene TRBJ2-5, with 9 positions matching TRBD2. CDR1 is LGHNT, CDR2 FRNRAP, per germline. There are 16 residues in the CDR3. The J segment lost 4 bases and the V segment lost 1 base, leaving 7 bases of the junction unmatched.

The chain employs TRBV5-6 and TRBJ2-7, with 10 bases aligning to TRBD1. Germline CDR1 reads SGHDT; CDR2 reads YYEEEE. J gave up 1 base and V 6 bases, and 10 bases lay outside the gene matches. This CDR3 spans 16 amino acids. In nucleotides, the CDR3 is TGTGCCAGCACATCCCTGGGACAGGGGTTTTCCTACGAGCAGTACTTC. Translated: CASTSLGQGFSYEQYF.

This rearrangement joins TRBV5-1 to TRBJ2-2, with 7 bases matching TRBD1. This CDR3 is built from 16 residues. The germline V gene has CDR1 SGHRS and CDR2 YFSETQ. After removal of 4 bases from V and 5 bases from J, the junction contained 11 bases not matched to a gene. The CDR3 DNA is TGCGCCAGCAGCCAGATCTCAGGGGGACAGACCGGGGAGCTGTTTTTT. Translating gives CASSQISGGQTGELFF.

The chain links TRBV19 to TRBJ2-7, with D possibly TRBD1 on 6 matching bases. This CDR3 region has 13 residues. The ends were cut back, 5 bases at V and 2 bases at J, with 10 bases in the middle. Germline lookup yields CDR1 LNHDA and CDR2 SQIVND (reference sequence). CDR3 bases: TGTGCCAGTAGTCCCGGACAGACCTACGAGCAGTACTTC. It codes for CASSPGQTYEQYF.

The chain has TRBV11-3 and TRBJ2-1; perhaps TRBD1 as D (6 bases). The germline V gene encodes CDR1 SGHNT and CDR2 YENEEA. CDR3 length: 15 amino acids. V dropped 1 base and J dropped 4 bases, with 11 bases sitting between them. The chain's CDR3 is CASSLVPQGYNEQFF. As DNA, the CDR3 is TGTGCCAGCAGCTTAGTACCACAGGGTTACAATGAGCAGTTCTTC.

This clone was seen a single time. This sequence joins TRBV9 and TRBJ2-1; a possible D gene is TRBD2 (6 bases). Trimming cost V 0 bases and J 1 base, with 8 bases left between them. This CDR3 comprises 15 residues. Germline CDR1 SGDLS, CDR2 YYNGEE. CDR3 loop: CASSVVGGSYNEQFF. The DNA of the CDR3 is TGTGCCAGCAGCGTAGTCGGGGGATCCTACAATGAGCAGTTCTTC.

This clone has more than one count but fewer than ten. This chain connects TRBV11-1 to TRBJ1-6, with D possibly matching TRBD1 (6 bases). The germline CDR1 and CDR2 sequences are SGHAT and FQDESV (reference sequence). With 0 bases removed from V and 9 bases from J, the gap between germline ends came to 15 bases. This CDR3 spans 16 amino acids. CDR3 DNA: TGTGCCAGCAGCTTAGCGCGGCAGGGGTACGTTTCACCCCTCCACTTT. Its translation: CASSLARQGYVSPLHF.

The rearrangement links TRBV21-1 to TRBJ2-5; TRBD2, the table's D call, lacks a check against the DNA. TRBV21-1 is a listed pseudogene. The CDR3 is 18 residues long. The DNA for the CDR3 is TGTGCCAGCAGCAAGGGACTAGCGGGGGGTTTTTTTGTCGAGACCCAGTACTTC. Encoded protein: CASSKGLAGGFFVETQYF.

The chain is built from TRBV19 and TRBJ2-3; D possibly corresponds to TRBD1 (5 bases). Germline V gene lookup returns CDR1 LNHDA and CDR2 SQIVND (reference sequence). The ends were cut back, 4 bases at V and 8 bases at J, with 22 bases in the middle. The CDR3 is made up of 16 amino acids. The chain's CDR3 is CASSRAQGRISFTQYF. In nucleotides, the CDR3 is TGTGCCAGTAGTAGGGCTCAGGGCCGCATCAGTTTTACGCAGTATTTT.

This chain joins TRBV18 and TRBJ1-3; D call uncertain. The V end was cut by 6 bases, the J end by 2 bases, with 14 bases between. Germline loops: CDR1 KGHSH, CDR2 LQKENI. The CDR3 has 15 residues. The CDR3 region has the DNA TGTGCCAGCTCGTCAGAGGGCCTACCTGGAAACACCATATATTTT. Translation: CASSSEGLPGNTIYF.

Details on this clone: Other nucleotide sequences in the sample specify the same CDR3. This rearrangement joins TRBV6-6 to TRBJ2-5; perhaps TRBD1 as D (6 bases). The DNA end favors TRBJ2-7, so the J call may be wrong. There are 15 residues in the CDR3. Germline CDR1 reads MNHNY; CDR2 reads SVGAGI (reference sequence). CDR3 coding DNA: TGTGCCAGCAGCTATCGACAGGCCTCAAACTACGAGCAGTACTTC. Protein sequence: CASSYRQASNYEQYF.

Notes on this clone: The junction differs from germline at one of its ends, possibly a read error. V is TRBV6-5 and J is TRBJ2-7, with no clear D. The CDR3 extends over 11 amino acids. The germline CDR1 and CDR2 sequences are MNHEY and SVGAGI. The CDR3 sequence is CASSYSDEQYF. DNA for the CDR3: TGTGCCAGCAGTTACTCCGACGAGCAGTACTTC.

As DNA, the CDR3 is TGTGCCAGCAGCCCCCGTGGAGGTTATGGAAACACCATATATTTT. Translated, it gives CASSPRGGYGNTIYF. The J gene is TRBJ1-3, the V gene TRBV7-9; D not resolved. CDR1 is SEHNR, CDR2 FQNEAQ, per germline (reference sequence). Trimming took off 5 bases at V and 3 bases at J, with 14 bases between the two ends. CDR3 length equals 15 residues.

This clone was seen a handful of times. The chain recombines TRBV5-1 with TRBJ2-1, with 9 bases fitting TRBD1. The CDR3 is made up of 16 amino acids. Germline CDR1 reads SGHRS; CDR2 reads YFSETQ. V trimming: 4 bases; J trimming: 8 bases; junction bases outside the gene matches: 13. The CDR3 loop is CASSPGQGVDFHEQFF. The DNA of the CDR3 is TGCGCCAGCAGCCCGGGACAGGGAGTAGATTTCCATGAGCAGTTCTTC.

V usage is TRBV10-2 and J usage is TRBJ1-4; D is possibly TRBD1 (5 bases). Trimming left V 6 bases short and J 5 bases short, with 10 bases between. The CDR3 is 13 amino acids. Germline-derived CDR1 and CDR2 are WSHSY and SAAADI. CDR3 loop: CASRGPVNEKLFF. CDR3 coding DNA: TGCGCCAGCAGGGGGCCCGTGAATGAAAAACTGTTTTTT.